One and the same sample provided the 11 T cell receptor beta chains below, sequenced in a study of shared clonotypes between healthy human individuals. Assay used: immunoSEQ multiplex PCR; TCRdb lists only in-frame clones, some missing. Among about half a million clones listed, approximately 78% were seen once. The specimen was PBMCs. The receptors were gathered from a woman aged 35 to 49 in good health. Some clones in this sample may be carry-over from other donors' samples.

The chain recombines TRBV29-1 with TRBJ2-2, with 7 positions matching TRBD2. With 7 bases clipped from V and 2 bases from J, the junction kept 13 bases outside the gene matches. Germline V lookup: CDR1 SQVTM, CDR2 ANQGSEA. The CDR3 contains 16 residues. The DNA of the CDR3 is TGCAGCGCGATCCTAGCGCGGGAGACAAACACCGGGGAGCTGTTTTTT. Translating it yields CSAILARETNTGELFF.

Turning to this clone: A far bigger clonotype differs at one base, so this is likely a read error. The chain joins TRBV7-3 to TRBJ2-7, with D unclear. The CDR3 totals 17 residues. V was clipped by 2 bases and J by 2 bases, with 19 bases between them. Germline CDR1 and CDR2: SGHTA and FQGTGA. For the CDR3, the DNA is TGTGCCAGCAGCTTAGAGATCGGTCTTCATGTCCCCTACGAGCAGTACTTC. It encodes CASSLEIGLHVPYEQYF. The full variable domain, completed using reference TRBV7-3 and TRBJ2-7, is GAGVSQTPSNKVTEKGKYVELRCDPISGHTALYWYRQSLGQGPEFLIYFQGTGAADDSGLPNDRFFAVRPEGSVSTLKIQRTERGDSAVYLCASSLEIGLHVPYEQYFGPGTRLTVT.

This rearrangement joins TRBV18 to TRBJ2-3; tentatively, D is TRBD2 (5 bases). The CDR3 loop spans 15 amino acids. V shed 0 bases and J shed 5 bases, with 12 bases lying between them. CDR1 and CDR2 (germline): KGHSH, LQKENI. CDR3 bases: TGTGCCAGCTCACCACCGGGCCTAGAGGGAGATACGCAGTATTTT. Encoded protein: CASSPPGLEGDTQYF.

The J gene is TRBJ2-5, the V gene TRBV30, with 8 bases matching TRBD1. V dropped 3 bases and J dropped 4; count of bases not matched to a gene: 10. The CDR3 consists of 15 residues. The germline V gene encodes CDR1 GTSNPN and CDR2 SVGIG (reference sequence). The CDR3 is CAWSEGDRGSETQYF. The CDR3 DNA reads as TGTGCCTGGAGCGAGGGCGACAGGGGATCAGAGACCCAGTACTTC.

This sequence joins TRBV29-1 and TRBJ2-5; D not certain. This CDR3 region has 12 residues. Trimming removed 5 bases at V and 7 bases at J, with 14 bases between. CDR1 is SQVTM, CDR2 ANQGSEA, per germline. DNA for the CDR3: TGCAGCGTTCAGCCCCAGACGGGGACCCAGTACTTC. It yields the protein CSVQPQTGTQYF.

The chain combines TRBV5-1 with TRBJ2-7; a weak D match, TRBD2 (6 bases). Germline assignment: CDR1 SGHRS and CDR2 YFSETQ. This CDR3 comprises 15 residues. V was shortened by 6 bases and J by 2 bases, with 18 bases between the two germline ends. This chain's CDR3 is CASTTEGTSPYEQYF. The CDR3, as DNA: TGCGCCAGCACAACGGAAGGGACTTCCCCCTACGAGCAGTACTTC. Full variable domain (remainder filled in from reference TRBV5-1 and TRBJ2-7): KAGVTQTPRYLIKTRGQQVTLSCSPISGHRSVSWYQQTPGQGLQFLFEYFSETQRNKGNFPGRFSGRQFSNSRSEMNVSTLELGDSALYLCASTTEGTSPYEQYFGPGTRLTVT.

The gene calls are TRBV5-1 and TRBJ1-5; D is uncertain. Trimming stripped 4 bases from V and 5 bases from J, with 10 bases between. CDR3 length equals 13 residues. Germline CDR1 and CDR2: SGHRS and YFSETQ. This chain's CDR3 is CASSVGSDQPQHF. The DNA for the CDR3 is TGCGCCAGCAGCGTCGGCTCGGATCAGCCCCAGCATTTT.

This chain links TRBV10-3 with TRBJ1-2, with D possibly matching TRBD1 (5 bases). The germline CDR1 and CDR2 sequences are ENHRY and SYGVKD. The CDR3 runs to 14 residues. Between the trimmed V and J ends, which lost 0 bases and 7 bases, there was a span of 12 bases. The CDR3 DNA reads TGTGCCATCAGTGAGTCACCCAGGGTGGGTGGCTACACCTTC. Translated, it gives CAISESPRVGGYTF.

CDR3 residues: CASRPGTSGRAYEQYF. CDR3 bases: TGTGCCAGCAGGCCCGGGACTAGCGGGAGAGCTTACGAGCAGTACTTC. The chain joins TRBV5-6 to TRBJ2-7; 14 positions match TRBD2. Germline trimming cut 5 bases from V and 4 bases from J; bases unmatched to any gene: 8. Germline V gives CDR1 SGHDT, CDR2 YYEEEE. The CDR3 has 16 residues. Together with reference TRBV5-6 and TRBJ2-7, the CDR3 gives the full variable domain: DAGVTQSPTHLIKTRGQQVTLRCSPKSGHDTVSWYQQALGQGPQFIFQYYEEEERQRGNFPDRFSGHQFPNYSSELNVNALLLGDSALYLCASRPGTSGRAYEQYFGPGTRLTVT.

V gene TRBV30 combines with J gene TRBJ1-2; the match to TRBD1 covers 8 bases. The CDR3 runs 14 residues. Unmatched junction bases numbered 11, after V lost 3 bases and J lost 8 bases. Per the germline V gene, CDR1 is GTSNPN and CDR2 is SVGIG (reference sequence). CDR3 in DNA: TGTGCCTGGAGACCAAAAGGACAGGGAGGAGGCTACACCTTC. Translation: CAWRPKGQGGGYTF.

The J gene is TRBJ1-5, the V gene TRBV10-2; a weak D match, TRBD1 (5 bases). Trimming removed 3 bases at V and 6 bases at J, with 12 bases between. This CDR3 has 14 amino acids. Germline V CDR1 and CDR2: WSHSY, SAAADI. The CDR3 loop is CASSDLGVAQPQHF. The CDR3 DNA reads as TGCGCCAGCAGTGATTTGGGGGTCGCTCAGCCCCAGCATTTT.